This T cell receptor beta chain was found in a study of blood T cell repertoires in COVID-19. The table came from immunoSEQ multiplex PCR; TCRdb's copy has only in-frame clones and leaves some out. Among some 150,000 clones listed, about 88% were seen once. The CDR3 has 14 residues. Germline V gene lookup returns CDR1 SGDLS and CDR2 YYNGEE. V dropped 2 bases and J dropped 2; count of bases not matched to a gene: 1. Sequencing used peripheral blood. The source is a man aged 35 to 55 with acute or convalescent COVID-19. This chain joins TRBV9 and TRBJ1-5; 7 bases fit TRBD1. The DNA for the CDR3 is TGTGCCAGCAGCGTCGGACAGGGCAATCAGCCCCAGCATTTT. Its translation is CASSVGQGNQPQHF. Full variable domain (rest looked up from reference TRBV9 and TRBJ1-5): DSGVTQTPKHLITATGQRVTLRCSPRSGDLSVYWYQQSLDQGLQFLIQYYNGEERAKGNILERFSAQQFPDLHSELNLSSLELGDSALYFCASSVGQGNQPQHFGDGTRLSIL.